The entry below gives a single T cell receptor (beta chain) sequence along with its context. This CDR3 spans 16 amino acids. Germline CDR1 LNHDA, CDR2 SQIVND (reference sequence). Trimming left V 3 bases short and J 5 bases short, with 19 bases between. The data originate from a study of cytomegalovirus exposure and HLA in healthy donors. The PCR had 60 Vbeta and 13 Jbeta primers. Assay used: immunoSEQ multiplex PCR; TCRdb lists only in-frame clones, some missing. This sample lists 60,000 to 70,000 clones; its ten largest clones have more than 5%. This rearrangement joins TRBV19 to TRBJ1-2; D uncertain. The TCR originated in a man younger than 40 in good health and CMV-seropositive. Sequencing was done on a sample of PBMCs. This CDR3 is CASSMGPVGRNYGYTF. CDR3 bases: TGTGCCAGTAGTATGGGCCCTGTCGGCAGGAATTATGGCTACACCTTC.